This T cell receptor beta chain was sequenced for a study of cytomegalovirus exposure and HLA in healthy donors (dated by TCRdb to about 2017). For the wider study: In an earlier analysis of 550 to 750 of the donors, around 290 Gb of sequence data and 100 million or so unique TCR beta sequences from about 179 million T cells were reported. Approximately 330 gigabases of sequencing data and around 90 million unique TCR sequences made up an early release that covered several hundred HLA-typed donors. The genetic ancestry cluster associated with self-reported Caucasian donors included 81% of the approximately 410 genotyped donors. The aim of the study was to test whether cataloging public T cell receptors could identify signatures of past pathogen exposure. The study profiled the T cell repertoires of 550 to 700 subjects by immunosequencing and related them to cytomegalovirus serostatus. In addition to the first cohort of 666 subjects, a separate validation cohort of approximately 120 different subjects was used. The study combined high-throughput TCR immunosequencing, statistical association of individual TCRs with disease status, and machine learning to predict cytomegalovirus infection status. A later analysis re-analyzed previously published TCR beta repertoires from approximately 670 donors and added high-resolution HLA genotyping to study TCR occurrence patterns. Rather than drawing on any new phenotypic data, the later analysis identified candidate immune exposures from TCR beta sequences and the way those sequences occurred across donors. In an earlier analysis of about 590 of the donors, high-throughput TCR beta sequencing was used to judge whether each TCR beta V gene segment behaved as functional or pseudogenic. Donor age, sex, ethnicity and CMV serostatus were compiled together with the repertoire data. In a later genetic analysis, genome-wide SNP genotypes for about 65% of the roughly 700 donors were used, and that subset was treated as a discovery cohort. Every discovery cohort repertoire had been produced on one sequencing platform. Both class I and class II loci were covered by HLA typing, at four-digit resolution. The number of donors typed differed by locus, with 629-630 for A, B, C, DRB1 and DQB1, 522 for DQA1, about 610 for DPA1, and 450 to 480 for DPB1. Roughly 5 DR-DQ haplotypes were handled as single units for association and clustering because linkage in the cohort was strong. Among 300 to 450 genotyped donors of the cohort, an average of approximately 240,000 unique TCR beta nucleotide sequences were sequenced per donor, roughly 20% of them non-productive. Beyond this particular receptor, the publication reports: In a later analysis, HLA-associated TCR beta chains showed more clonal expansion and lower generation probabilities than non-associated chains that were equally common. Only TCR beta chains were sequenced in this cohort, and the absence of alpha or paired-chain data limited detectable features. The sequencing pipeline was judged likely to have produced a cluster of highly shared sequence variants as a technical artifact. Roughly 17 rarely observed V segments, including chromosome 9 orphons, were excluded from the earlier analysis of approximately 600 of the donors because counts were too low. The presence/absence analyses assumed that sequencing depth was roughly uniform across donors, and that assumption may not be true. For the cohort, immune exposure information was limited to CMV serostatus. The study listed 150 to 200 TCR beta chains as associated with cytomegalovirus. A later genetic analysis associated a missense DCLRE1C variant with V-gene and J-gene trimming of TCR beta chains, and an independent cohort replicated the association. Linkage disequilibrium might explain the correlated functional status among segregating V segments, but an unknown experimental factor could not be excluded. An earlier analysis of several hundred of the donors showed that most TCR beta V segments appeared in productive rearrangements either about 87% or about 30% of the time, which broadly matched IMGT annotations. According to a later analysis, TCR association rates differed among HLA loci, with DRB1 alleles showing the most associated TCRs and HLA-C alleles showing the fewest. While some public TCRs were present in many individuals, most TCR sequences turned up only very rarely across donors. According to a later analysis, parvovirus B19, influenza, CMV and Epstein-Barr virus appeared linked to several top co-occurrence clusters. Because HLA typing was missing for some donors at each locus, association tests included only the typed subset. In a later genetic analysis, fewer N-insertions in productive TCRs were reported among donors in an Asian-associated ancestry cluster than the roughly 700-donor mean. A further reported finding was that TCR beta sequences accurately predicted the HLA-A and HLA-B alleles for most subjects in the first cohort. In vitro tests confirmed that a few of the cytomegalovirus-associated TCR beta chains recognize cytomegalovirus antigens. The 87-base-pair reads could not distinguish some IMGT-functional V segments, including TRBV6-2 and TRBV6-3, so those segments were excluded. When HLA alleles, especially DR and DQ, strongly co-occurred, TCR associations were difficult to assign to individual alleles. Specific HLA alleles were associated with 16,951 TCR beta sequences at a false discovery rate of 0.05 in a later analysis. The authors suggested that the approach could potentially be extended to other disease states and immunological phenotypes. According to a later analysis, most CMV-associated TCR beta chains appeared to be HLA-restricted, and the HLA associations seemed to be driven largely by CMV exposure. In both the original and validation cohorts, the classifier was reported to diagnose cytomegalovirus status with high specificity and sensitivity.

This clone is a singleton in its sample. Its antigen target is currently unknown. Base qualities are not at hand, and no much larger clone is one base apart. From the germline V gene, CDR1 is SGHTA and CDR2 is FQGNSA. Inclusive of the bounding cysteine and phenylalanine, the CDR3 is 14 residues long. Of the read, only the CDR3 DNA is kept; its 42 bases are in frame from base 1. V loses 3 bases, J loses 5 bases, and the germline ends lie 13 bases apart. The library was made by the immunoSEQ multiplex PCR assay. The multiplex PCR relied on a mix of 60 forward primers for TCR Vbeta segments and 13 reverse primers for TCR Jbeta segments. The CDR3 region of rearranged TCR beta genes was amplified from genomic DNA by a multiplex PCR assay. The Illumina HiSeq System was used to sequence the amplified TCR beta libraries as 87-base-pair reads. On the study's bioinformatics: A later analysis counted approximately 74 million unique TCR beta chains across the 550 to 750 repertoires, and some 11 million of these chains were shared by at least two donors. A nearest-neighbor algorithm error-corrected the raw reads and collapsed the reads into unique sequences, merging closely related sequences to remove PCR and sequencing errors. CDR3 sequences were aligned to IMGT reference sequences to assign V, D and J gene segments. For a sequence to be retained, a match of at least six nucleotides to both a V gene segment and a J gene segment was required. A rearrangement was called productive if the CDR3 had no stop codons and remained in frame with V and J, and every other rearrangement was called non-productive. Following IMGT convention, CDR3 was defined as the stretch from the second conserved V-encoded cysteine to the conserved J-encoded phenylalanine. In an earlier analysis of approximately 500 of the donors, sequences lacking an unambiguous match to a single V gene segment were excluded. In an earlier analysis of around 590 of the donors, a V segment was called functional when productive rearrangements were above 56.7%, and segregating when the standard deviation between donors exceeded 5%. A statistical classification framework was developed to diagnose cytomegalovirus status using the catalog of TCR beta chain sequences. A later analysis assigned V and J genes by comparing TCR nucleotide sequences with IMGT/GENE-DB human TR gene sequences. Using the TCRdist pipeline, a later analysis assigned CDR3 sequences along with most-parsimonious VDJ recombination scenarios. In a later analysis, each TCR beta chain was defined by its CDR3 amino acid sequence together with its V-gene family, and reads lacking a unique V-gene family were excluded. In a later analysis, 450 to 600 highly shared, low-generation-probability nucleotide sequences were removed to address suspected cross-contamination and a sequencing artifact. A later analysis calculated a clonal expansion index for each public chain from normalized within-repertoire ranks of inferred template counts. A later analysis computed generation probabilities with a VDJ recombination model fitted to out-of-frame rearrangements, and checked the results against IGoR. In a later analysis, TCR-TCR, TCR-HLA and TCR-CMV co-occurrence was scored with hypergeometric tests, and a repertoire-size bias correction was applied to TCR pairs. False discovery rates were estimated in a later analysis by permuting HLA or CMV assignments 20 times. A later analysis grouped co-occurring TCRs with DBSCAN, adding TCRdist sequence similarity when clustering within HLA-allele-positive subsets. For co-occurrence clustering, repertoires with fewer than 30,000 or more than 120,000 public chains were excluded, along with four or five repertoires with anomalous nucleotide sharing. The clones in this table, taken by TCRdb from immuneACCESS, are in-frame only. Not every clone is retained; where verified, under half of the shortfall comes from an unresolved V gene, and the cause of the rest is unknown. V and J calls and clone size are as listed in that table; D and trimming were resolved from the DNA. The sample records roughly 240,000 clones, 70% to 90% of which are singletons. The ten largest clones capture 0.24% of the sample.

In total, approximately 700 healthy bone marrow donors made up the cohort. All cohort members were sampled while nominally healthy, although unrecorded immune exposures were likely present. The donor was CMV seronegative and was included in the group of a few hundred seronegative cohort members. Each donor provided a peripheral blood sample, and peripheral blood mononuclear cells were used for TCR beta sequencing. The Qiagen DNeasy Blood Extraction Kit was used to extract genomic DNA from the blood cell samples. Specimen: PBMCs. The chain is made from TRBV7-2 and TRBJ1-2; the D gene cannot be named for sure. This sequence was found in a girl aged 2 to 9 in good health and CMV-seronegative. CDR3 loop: CASSFAYSEYGYTF. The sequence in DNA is TGTGCCAGCAGCTTCGCGTATTCGGAGTATGGCTACACCTTC.